This T cell receptor beta chain was retrieved from a study of PD-L1 blockade in urothelial cancer listed by TCRdb under 2017. With respect to the entire study: Therapy was started in the mid-2010s for all patients, and atezolizumab 1,200 mg was administered intravenously every 3 weeks. About nine tenths of the roughly 29 patients were identified as males with urothelial cancer of bladder origin, and a prior smoking history was reported by 18 of 29 patients. Patients had an ECOG performance status of 0 or 1 and had received between 0 and 3 prior chemotherapy regimens. Blood samples were analyzed 3 weeks after the start of treatment (second dose) and 6 weeks after the start of treatment. Blood samples yielded a median of roughly 140,000 T cells and around 83,000 unique TCRs, with median clonality roughly 0.082. An exploratory multi-omic analysis was conducted of the somatic, immune and clinical correlates of response to PD-L1 blockade with atezolizumab in urothelial cancer. TCR sequencing covered pretreatment tumor samples and matched, serially collected peripheral blood taken before and after atezolizumab treatment. Durable clinical benefit was defined as a progression-free survival longer than 6 months, and TCR features were additionally tested against progression-free survival and overall survival. In the same patients who had TCR sequencing, pretreatment tumors also underwent whole exome sequencing and RNA sequencing. Nine patients achieved durable clinical benefit and about 19 did not. Twenty-nine patients had pretreatment blood TCR-seq, roughly 24 had at least one posttreatment blood collection, and roughly 24 had tumor TCR-seq. Broader findings and caveats from the paper: A pretreatment peripheral blood TCR clonality below the median was linked to improved progression-free and overall survival. Because the sample size was small (n of about 29) and many exploratory analyses were performed, the results are intended to be hypothesis-generating. Greater expansion of tumor-associated TCR clones in peripheral blood 3 weeks after the start of treatment was observed in patients with durable benefit (n of about 21, p = 0.022).

Reading the label with the study, this specimen's time point is: pretreatment peripheral blood. A cohort of around 29 patients with locally advanced or metastatic urothelial carcinoma, treated at Memorial Sloan Kettering on a trial protocol, was included. Peripheral blood mononuclear cells were collected pretreatment and during treatment, with between 1 and 8 total time points per patient. The Qiagen DNeasy Blood extraction kit was used to purify genomic DNA from total PBMCs and tumor samples. Collected pretreatment and during treatment, PBMCs were isolated and stored as previously described. Regarding this clone: Its antigen is still unknown. There are no base qualities to consult, and no much larger clone falls within one base.

Each PCR received spiked-in synthetic TCR analog templates so that absolute template abundance could be estimated from read counts. The immunoSEQ assay was used to amplify TCRbeta CDR3 regions from genomic DNA with bias-controlled V and J gene primers. Sequencing of rearranged TCRbeta segments was performed at approximately 20X coverage. As for how the authors treated the data: Sequencing errors were corrected by clustering, and CDR3s were annotated against IMGT so that V, D and J genes could be assigned. Downstream analyses used only productive TCRbeta rearrangements and left out out-of-frame or stop-codon sequences. Clonality was calculated as one minus the Shannon entropy normalized by the log of the number of unique productive sequences. Fisher's exact test with Benjamini-Hochberg correction, using a cutoff of adjusted p below 0.01, was how clones that differed between time points or between blood and tumor were identified. TCRdb's version of the immuneACCESS table is confined to in-frame rearrangements and falls short of the full clone set. An unresolved V gene accounts for under half of the shortfall where checked; the remainder is of unknown origin. V and J calls and clone size are those listed in that table; D and trimming were worked out from the DNA. The sample data list about 130,000 clones, and roughly 80% of these were observed just once. The top ten constitute around 3.2% of the sample.

The germline V gene specifies SNHLY as CDR1 and FYNNEI as CDR2. Deletion took 2 bases off V and 10 bases off J, with a span of 8 bases between the germline ends. Counted from cysteine to phenylalanine, this CDR3 has 11 amino acids. Only the CDR3 part of the read is kept: 33 bases, read in frame from the first base. The sequence was obtained from a man in his forties or fifties with urothelial cancer. The specimen was PBMCs, collected around atezolizumab (anti-PD-L1) treatment. The sequence is built from TRBV2 and TRBJ2-5, and TRBD1 may be the D gene, going by 5 matching bases. CDR3 reads: CASSEHQGQYF. The DNA sequence follows: TGTGCCAGCAGTGAACACCAGGGCCAGTACTTC.